The next 22 T cell receptor beta chains were all read from a single sample in a study of T cell repertoires in cytomegalovirus infection. TCRdb recomputed calls from the reads with MiXCR, one row per CDR3 protein. This table holds 200,000 to 300,000 distinct CDR3 sequences, around 8.7% found once. What was sequenced was PBMCs. These receptors were taken from a human donor in good health (CMV status not recorded). Some clones in this sample may be carry-over from other donors' samples.

This clonotype has ten or more counts. V gene TRBV7-8 combines with J gene TRBJ2-7, with D maybe TRBD2 (6 bases). Trimming took off 4 bases at V and 2 bases at J, with 15 bases between the two ends. The CDR3 length is 15 residues. Germline CDR1 reads SGHVS; CDR2 reads FQNEAQ. CDR3 DNA: TGTGCCAGCAGCTCGACGGGACGGGGGACCTACGAGCAGTACTTC. Its protein product is CASSSTGRGTYEQYF.

This clonotype was detected a few times. This chain connects TRBV11-3 to TRBJ1-1; no clear D. This CDR3 spans 16 amino acids. Germline V gene lookup returns CDR1 SGHNT and CDR2 YENEEA. Trimming pared 0 bases from V and 9 bases from J, leaving 20 bases between. Here the CDR3 reads CASSLDHNLGNHQAFF. CDR3 in DNA: TGTGCCAGCAGCTTAGATCATAACTTGGGGAATCATCAAGCTTTCTTT.

The chain joins TRBV19 to TRBJ2-5, with TRBD1 matching over 9 bases. Germline lookup yields CDR1 LNHDA and CDR2 SQIVND (reference sequence). The CDR3 extends over 15 amino acids. V was clipped by 3 bases and J by 4 bases; unmatched bases: 6. CDR3 protein: CASSIGTGPGETQYF. CDR3 DNA sequence: TGTGCCAGTAGTATCGGGACAGGGCCTGGAGAGACCCAGTACTTC.

This clonotype has a count of ten or more. The chain couples TRBV7-2 to TRBJ2-1; 8 bases are shared with TRBD1. The J segment lost 0 bases and the V segment lost 5 bases, leaving 9 bases of the junction unmatched. The CDR3 is 17 residues long. Germline-derived CDR1 and CDR2 are SGHTA and FQGNSA. CDR3 sequence: CASSHRGTGSSYNEQFF. As DNA, the CDR3 is TGTGCCAGCAGCCATCGGGGGACAGGCAGCTCCTACAATGAGCAGTTCTTC. The entire variable domain, with the rest obtained from reference TRBV7-2 and TRBJ2-1, is as follows: GAGVSQSPSNKVTEKGKDVELRCDPISGHTALYWYRQSLGQGLEFLIYFQGNSAPDKSGLPSDRFSAERTGGSVSTLTIQRTQQEDSAVYLCASSHRGTGSSYNEQFFGPGTRLTVL.

This clonotype was seen at least ten times. V is TRBV7-2 and J is TRBJ1-4, with 8 bases aligning to TRBD1. CDR3 length: 15 amino acids. Trimming took 5 bases from V and 7 from J; bases not matched to a gene: 9. Germline V gene sequence: CDR1 SGHTA, CDR2 FQGNSA. The CDR3 coding sequence is TGTGCCAGCAGCATTTCCAGGGGGCTGGGTGAAAAACTGTTTTTT. Translating gives CASSISRGLGEKLFF.

J is TRBJ2-3 and V is TRBV5-1, with D perhaps assigned TRBD1 or TRBD2 (6 bases each). CDR1 SGHRS and CDR2 YFSETQ come from the germline V gene. There are 16 residues in the CDR3. Deletions cut 1 base from V and 2 bases from J, with 14 bases between. CDR3 nucleotide sequence: TGCGCCAGCAGCTTGAGGGGGGACGGGCCCACAGATACGCAGTATTTT. Amino acids: CASSLRGDGPTDTQYF.

The gene calls are TRBV3-1 and TRBJ2-1; 8 bases match TRBD2. V shed 0 bases, J shed 15 bases, and the junction held 16 bases outside the gene matches. The CDR3 spans 16 residues. Germline V CDR1 and CDR2: LGHDT, YNNKEL (reference sequence). The CDR3 DNA follows: TGTGCCAGCAGCCAAGAGCCCTTCACTAGCGGTACCCTACCGTTCTTC. The encoded protein is CASSQEPFTSGTLPFF.

The sample holds many counts of this clonotype. The chain combines TRBV7-2 with TRBJ1-1; D might be TRBD1 (6 bases). Trimming took off 3 bases at V and 6 bases at J, with 17 bases between the two ends. Germline CDR1 SGHTA, CDR2 FQGNSA. The CDR3 runs 15 residues. CDR3 protein: CASSLNRDRFAEAFF. The CDR3 DNA sequence: TGTGCCAGCAGCTTGAACAGGGACCGTTTTGCTGAAGCTTTCTTT.

There are many counts of this clonotype. The chain employs TRBV7-2 and TRBJ2-1, with 12 bases that match TRBD2. The CDR3 has 16 residues. The germline CDR1 and CDR2 sequences are SGHTA and FQGNSA. The junction had 1 base not matched to a gene; V was cut back by 0 bases and J by 4 bases. The CDR3 coding sequence is TGTGCCAGCAGCTTAGCCCTAGCGGGAGGGTACAATGAGCAGTTCTTC. Its translation is CASSLALAGGYNEQFF. The full variable domain, its missing parts supplied by reference TRBV7-2 and TRBJ2-1, is GAGVSQSPSNKVTEKGKDVELRCDPISGHTALYWYRQSLGQGLEFLIYFQGNSAPDKSGLPSDRFSAERTGGSVSTLTIQRTQQEDSAVYLCASSLALAGGYNEQFFGPGTRLTVL.

This clonotype was counted ten times or more. The gene calls are TRBV7-2 and TRBJ1-4; no definite D call. The V gene lost 1 base and the J gene lost 0 bases, with 6 bases spanning the gap. CDR3 size: 15 residues. In germline, CDR1 is SGHTA, CDR2 FQGNSA. As DNA, the CDR3 is TGTGCCAGCAGCTTAGTCGACGCAACTAATGAAAAACTGTTTTTT. It specifies CASSLVDATNEKLFF.

The rearrangement links TRBV12-3 or TRBV12-4 to TRBJ1-1; D not certain. The CDR3 loop spans 15 amino acids. V was shortened by 5 bases and J by 0 bases, with 13 bases between the two germline ends. The CDR3 DNA is TGTGCCAGCAGTATGGCCGGGATCATGAACACTGAAGCTTTCTTT. It translates to CASSMAGIMNTEAFF.

The chain uses TRBV28 and TRBJ1-1; TRBD1 is a possible D gene (6 bases). V lost 5 bases to trimming and J lost 1 base, with 11 bases between them. Germline CDR1 is MDHEN and CDR2 is SYDVKM. The CDR3 length is 14 residues. The chain's CDR3 is CASSPWGANTEAFF. CDR3 DNA: TGTGCCAGCAGTCCGTGGGGGGCGAACACTGAAGCTTTCTTT.

This clonotype was counted ten times or more. V and J are TRBV18 and TRBJ1-2; D not certain. From germline, CDR1 is KGHSH and CDR2 LQKENI. The CDR3 sequence is 13 residues long. Trimming cost V 2 bases and J 2 bases, with 6 bases left between them. The CDR3 loop reads CASSPSENYGYTF. CDR3 nucleotides: TGTGCCAGCTCACCATCCGAAAACTATGGCTACACCTTC.

This clonotype was observed at least ten times. This rearrangement joins TRBV29-1 to TRBJ1-1, with D tentatively TRBD1 (5 bases). CDR3 size: 12 residues. V was shortened by 6 bases and J by 0 bases, with 8 bases between the two germline ends. CDR1 and CDR2 from the germline V gene are SQVTM and ANQGSEA. The CDR3 sequence: CSVRGLNTEAFF. The DNA for the CDR3 is TGCAGCGTAAGGGGACTGAACACTGAAGCTTTCTTT.

This chain joins TRBV29-1 and TRBJ2-1, with D unresolved. Trimming stripped 0 bases from V and 7 bases from J, with 19 bases between. Germline V gene sequence: CDR1 SQVTM, CDR2 ANQGSEA. The CDR3 runs 16 residues. The CDR3 nucleotides read TGCAGCGTTGAAGAATGGGGTGGCGGCCAATGGAATGAGCAGTTCTTC. Translating it yields CSVEEWGGGQWNEQFF.

This clonotype has a count of ten or more. The rearrangement links TRBV7-2 to TRBJ1-6; D is possibly TRBD1 (6 bases). The CDR3 length is 14 residues. V was shortened by 3 bases and J by 7 bases, with 10 bases between the two germline ends. The germline CDR1 and CDR2 sequences are SGHTA and FQGNSA. CDR3 DNA: TGTGCCAGCAGCTTTGACAGGTTAAATTCACCCCTCCACTTT. This translates into CASSFDRLNSPLHF. Complete variable domain (other parts from reference TRBV7-2 and TRBJ1-6): GAGVSQSPSNKVTEKGKDVELRCDPISGHTALYWYRQSLGQGLEFLIYFQGNSAPDKSGLPSDRFSAERTGGSVSTLTIQRTQQEDSAVYLCASSFDRLNSPLHFGNGTRLTVT.

The table lists this clonotype with many counts. The chain is built from TRBV20-1 and TRBJ2-5, with 10 nucleotides matching TRBD2. Germline V gives CDR1 DFQATT, CDR2 SNEGSKA (reference sequence). The CDR3 sequence is 14 residues long. V lost 6 bases to trimming and J lost 5 bases; unmatched junction nucleotides: 9. CDR3 in DNA: TGCAGTGCCCGGACTAGCGGCTTCGAGGAGACCCAGTACTTC. It encodes CSARTSGFEETQYF.

This clonotype showed up many times. V gene TRBV7-2 combines with J gene TRBJ2-3; 13 positions agree with TRBD2. Germline V gives CDR1 SGHTA, CDR2 FQGNSA. The CDR3 is made up of 18 amino acids. J gave up 5 bases and V 5 bases, and 13 bases lay outside the gene matches. Here the CDR3 reads CASSKRVATSGGVDTQYF. CDR3 DNA sequence: TGTGCCAGCAGCAAAAGGGTGGCTACTAGCGGGGGGGTAGATACGCAGTATTTT. Variable domain in full (rest from reference TRBV7-2 and TRBJ2-3): GAGVSQSPSNKVTEKGKDVELRCDPISGHTALYWYRQSLGQGLEFLIYFQGNSAPDKSGLPSDRFSAERTGGSVSTLTIQRTQQEDSAVYLCASSKRVATSGGVDTQYFGPGTRLTVL.

This clonotype was observed a few times. The chain links TRBV28 to TRBJ2-5; the D gene is possibly TRBD2 (6 bases). Between the trimmed V and J ends, which lost 2 bases and 5 bases, there was a span of 15 bases. CDR1 is MDHEN, CDR2 SYDVKM, per germline. CDR3 size: 15 residues. CDR3 sequence (DNA): TGTGCCAGCAGTTTAATTGGGGAGGAGGCCGAGACCCAGTACTTC. Its protein is CASSLIGEEAETQYF.

In this sample, this clonotype turned up many times. As DNA, the CDR3 is TGTGCCATCAGTGAAGCCAGGGAGACTGTTAACTATGGCTACACCTTC. Translating gives CAISEARETVNYGYTF. V usage is TRBV10-3 and J usage is TRBJ1-2, with TRBD1 as a possible D gene (5 bases). With 3 bases removed from V and 1 base from J, the gap between germline ends came to 15 bases. From germline, CDR1 is ENHRY and CDR2 SYGVKD. The length of the CDR3 is 16 residues.

This clonotype was seen repeatedly, ten times or more. The gene calls are TRBV5-1 and TRBJ2-5, with D hard to call. From germline, CDR1 is SGHRS and CDR2 YFSETQ. CDR3 length equals 14 residues. V lost 3 bases, J lost 1 base, and 10 bases lay in between. CDR3 protein: CASSYRRPQETQYF. In nucleotides, the CDR3 is TGCGCCAGCAGCTACCGACGGCCCCAAGAGACCCAGTACTTC. The full variable domain, its missing parts supplied by reference TRBV5-1 and TRBJ2-5, is KAGVTQTPRYLIKTRGQQVTLSCSPISGHRSVSWYQQTPGQGLQFLFEYFSETQRNKGNFPGRFSGRQFSNSRSEMNVSTLELGDSALYLCASSYRRPQETQYFGPGTRLLVL.

V is TRBV15 and J is TRBJ1-1, with a possible D match to TRBD1 (6 bases). The CDR3 runs 13 residues. CDR1 LNHNV and CDR2 YYDKDF come from the germline V gene (reference sequence). V dropped 3 bases and J dropped 5 bases, with 10 bases sitting between them. CDR3: CATSRETGTEAFF. CDR3 DNA: TGTGCCACCAGCAGGGAAACAGGGACTGAAGCTTTCTTT.